Following are 10 T cell receptor beta chains from one sample sequenced in a study of cytomegalovirus exposure and HLA in healthy donors. The data were produced by immunoSEQ multiplex PCR, yet TCRdb's version contains in-frame clones alone and is incomplete. The data show about 98,000 clones, around nine tenths seen once. The sequenced sample consisted of PBMCs. These receptors came from a woman in her 30s in good health and CMV-seronegative.

This chain connects TRBV27 to TRBJ1-2; the D gene is possibly TRBD1 (6 bases). V was pared by 3 bases and J by 8 bases, with 16 bases between. The germline V gene has CDR1 MNHEY and CDR2 SMNVEV (reference sequence). The CDR3 length is 14 residues. As DNA, the CDR3 is TGTGCCAGCAGTTTGGTCATGGCGGACAGCGGCTACACCTTC. Translation: CASSLVMADSGYTF.

This rearrangement joins TRBV6-5 to TRBJ2-5; D is possibly TRBD2 (6 bases). CDR3 length: 14 residues. CDR1 and CDR2 (germline): MNHEY, SVGAGI. Trimming pared 5 bases from V and 5 bases from J, leaving 15 bases between. The chain's CDR3 is CASSGGLPGETQYF. The CDR3, as DNA: TGTGCCAGCAGTGGGGGACTTCCAGGGGAGACCCAGTACTTC.

The V and J genes are TRBV5-4 and TRBJ1-1; D unclear. The CDR3 length is 16 residues. The V end was cut by 4 bases, the J end by 1 base, with 17 bases between. The germline gives CDR1 SGHNT, CDR2 YYREEE (reference sequence). CDR3 nucleotide sequence: TGTGCCAGCAGCGGAGCCCGTCGGGAGACGAACACTGAAGCTTTCTTT. Translating it yields CASSGARRETNTEAFF. Full variable domain (outside the CDR3, taken from reference TRBV5-4 and TRBJ1-1): ETGVTQSPTHLIKTRGQQVTLRCSSQSGHNTVSWYQQALGQGPQFIFQYYREEENGRGNFPPRFSGLQFPNYSSELNVNALELDDSALYLCASSGARRETNTEAFFGQGTRLTVV.

CDR3 nucleotide sequence: TGTGCCAGCAGTTACACGGGACTTTACAATGAGCAGTTCTTC. Amino acids: CASSYTGLYNEQFF. V usage is TRBV6-5 and J usage is TRBJ2-1, with TRBD2 as a possible D gene (6 bases). V was clipped by 2 bases and J by 4 bases, with 9 bases between them. The CDR3 sequence is 14 residues long. Looked up from germline, CDR1 is MNHEY and CDR2 is SVGAGI.

The chain has TRBV6-1 and TRBJ1-4; no clear D. Per germline, CDR1 MNHNS and CDR2 SASEGT. The CDR3 length is 15 residues. V gave up 6 bases and J gave up 7 bases, with 18 bases separating them. This chain's CDR3 is CASRFAGLATEKLFF. The CDR3 DNA reads as TGTGCCAGCAGATTTGCAGGTTTGGCTACTGAAAAACTGTTTTTT.

The chain is built from TRBV4-3 and TRBJ1-1, with D possibly being TRBD1 (5 bases). V was pared by 5 bases and J by 7 bases, with 17 bases between. The CDR3 has 14 amino acids. Per germline, CDR1 LGHNA and CDR2 YSLEER. The CDR3 reads CASSSLSPTGEAFF. The CDR3 DNA follows: TGCGCCAGCAGCTCCTTGAGCCCCACAGGTGAAGCTTTCTTT.

This clone was picked up a small number of times. The chain links TRBV5-1 to TRBJ2-1, with TRBD2 identical over 11 bases. Germline loops: CDR1 SGHRS, CDR2 YFSETQ. There are 15 residues in the CDR3. The V and J ends lost 3 bases and 5 bases, in that order; junction bases with no gene match: 4. The CDR3 is CASSYLTSGNNEQFF. The CDR3 DNA follows: TGCGCCAGCAGCTACTTGACTAGCGGGAACAATGAGCAGTTCTTC.

The chain links TRBV28 to TRBJ1-5; 8 nucleotides match TRBD1. CDR3 length: 15 residues. After removal of 6 bases from V and 5 bases from J, the junction contained 9 bases not matched to a gene. CDR1 and CDR2 (germline): MDHEN, SYDVKM. In DNA, the CDR3 is TGTGCCAGCAGCCTCTCAGGGGGCGTATATCAGCCCCAGCATTTT. It specifies CASSLSGGVYQPQHF.

The rearrangement joins TRBV27 to TRBJ2-1; TRBD2 matches 11 bases. V trimming: 8 bases; J trimming: 6 bases; junction bases outside the gene matches: 15. CDR3 size: 17 residues. Germline V gene data show CDR1 as MNHEY and CDR2 as SMNVEV (reference sequence). The CDR3 region is CASLRTRTSGSGNEQFF. The CDR3 region has the DNA TGTGCCAGCCTTCGAACCAGAACTAGCGGGAGCGGCAATGAGCAGTTCTTC.

This clone has only one observation. The rearrangement links TRBV7-3 to TRBJ1-1; maybe TRBD1 (6 bases). This CDR3 has 14 amino acids. The germline V and J ends were trimmed by 5 bases and 2 bases, with 12 bases remaining between them. The germline CDR1 and CDR2 sequences are SGHTA and FQGTGA. DNA for the CDR3: TGTGCCAGCAGCGCCCTGGGACAAAACACTGAAGCTTTCTTT. This sequence encodes CASSALGQNTEAFF. Full variable domain (rest looked up from reference TRBV7-3 and TRBJ1-1): GAGVSQTPSNKVTEKGKYVELRCDPISGHTALYWYRQSLGQGPEFLIYFQGTGAADDSGLPNDRFFAVRPEGSVSTLKIQRTERGDSAVYLCASSALGQNTEAFFGQGTRLTVV.